This T cell receptor beta chain appears in the sequencing data of a study of shared clonotypes between healthy human individuals. Findings and caveats of the study: How much donors shared clonotypes was expected to be affected by sequencing depth. Sampling covered blood only; tissue repertoires likely differ.

Profiled with immunoSEQ multiplex PCR; TCRdb holds only in-frame clones, not every one. The sample shows fewer than 600,000 clones, approximately 71% of them seen only once. As regards this clone: Antigen: not known.

CDR3 length equals 15 residues. The V gene lost 8 bases and the J gene lost 3 bases, with 19 bases spanning the gap. Germline V gene sequence: CDR1 MNHEY, CDR2 SMNVEV (reference sequence). The donors were adults (healthy and HIV-negative) with no recent acute infections or vaccinations. It was roughly 88 million PBMCs that unsorted samples used for genomic DNA. Sequenced sample: PBMCs. The TCR sequence derives from a woman aged 40 to 50 in good health. Some clones in this sample may be carry-over from other donors' samples. The chain combines TRBV27 with TRBJ1-2, with D possibly matching TRBD1 (5 bases). The CDR3 nucleotides read TGTGCCAGCCGAATCATGGGGCGCAGGGACTATGGCTACACCTTC. This encodes CASRIMGRRDYGYTF.